The 30 T cell receptor beta chains in this list originate from one sample, sequenced in a study of CD8 T cells in Susac syndrome. After extraction with the RNeasy kit, roughly 0.45 to 1 ug of the RNA was reverse transcribed using random hexamers. TCRdb ran MiXCR on the immunoSEQ multiplex PCR reads and lists one entry per CDR3 protein. The data contain some 76,000 distinct CDR3 sequences, roughly nine tenths of them seen just once; the ten biggest clones take up around 0.5%. The sample taken for sequencing was CD8+ T cells from PBMCs. These receptors were collected from a human donor with multiple sclerosis.

V gene TRBV20-1 combines with J gene TRBJ2-7; no clear D. In germline, CDR1 is DFQATT, CDR2 SNEGSKA (reference sequence). The CDR3 runs 13 residues. V gave up 0 bases and J gave up 3 bases, with 9 bases separating them. CDR3 loop: CSARDNSYYEQYF. As DNA, the CDR3 is TGCAGTGCTAGAGATAATAGCTACTACGAGCAGTACTTC.

The chain is built from TRBV12-3 or TRBV12-4 and TRBJ2-5; tentatively, D is TRBD1 or TRBD2 (5 bases each). V was cut by 5 bases and J by 4 bases, with 26 bases left in between. The CDR3 consists of 18 residues. The CDR3 loop reads CASSGGPPDILHPETQYF. The CDR3 bases are TGTGCCAGCAGTGGGGGACCACCTGACATCCTCCACCCAGAGACCCAGTACTTC.

The chain links TRBV28 to TRBJ1-5; D is unclear. This CDR3 spans 14 amino acids. The germline gives CDR1 MDHEN, CDR2 SYDVKM. Trimming cost V 1 base and J 7 bases, with 11 bases left between them. The CDR3 DNA follows: TGTGCCAGCAGTTTATCGGGGTTGCTCCAGCCCCAGCATTTT. Its translation: CASSLSGLLQPQHF.

V gene TRBV27 combines with J gene TRBJ1-2, with D possibly being TRBD1 (6 bases). V dropped 0 bases and J dropped 2 bases, with 10 bases sitting between them. CDR1 is MNHEY, CDR2 SMNVEV, per germline (reference sequence). This CDR3 spans 15 amino acids. The CDR3 sequence: CASSLSPQGNYGYTF. The CDR3 DNA reads as TGTGCCAGCAGTTTATCTCCCCAGGGGAACTATGGCTACACCTTC.

V gene TRBV7-9 combines with J gene TRBJ1-1, with no clear D. V dropped 2 bases and J dropped 4 bases, with 5 bases sitting between them. The CDR3 is made up of 12 amino acids. The germline gives CDR1 SEHNR, CDR2 FQNEAQ (reference sequence). The CDR3 DNA sequence: TGTGCCAGCAGCTTAAGTAGCACTGAAGCTTTCTTT. Its translation is CASSLSSTEAFF.

The chain couples TRBV29-1 to TRBJ1-1; maybe TRBD1 (5 bases). Deletions cut 3 bases from V and 8 bases from J, with 10 bases between. This CDR3 has 11 amino acids. Germline V gives CDR1 SQVTM, CDR2 ANQGSEA. CDR3 sequence reads: CSVEGDYEAFF. The CDR3 nucleotides are TGCAGCGTTGAGGGGGACTACGAAGCTTTCTTT. The entire variable domain, with the rest obtained from reference TRBV29-1 and TRBJ1-1, is as follows: SAVISQKPSRDICQRGTSLTIQCQVDSQVTMMFWYRQQPGQSLTLIATANQGSEATYESGFVIDKFPISRPNLTFSTLTVSNMSPEDSSIYLCSVEGDYEAFFGQGTRLTVV.

The rearrangement joins TRBV6-5 to TRBJ1-3, with D perhaps matching TRBD1 (5 bases). Per germline, CDR1 MNHEY and CDR2 SVGAGI. V was clipped by 3 bases and J by 4 bases, with 10 bases between them. The CDR3 consists of 14 residues. CDR3 protein: CASSYGGGGNTIYF. The DNA of the CDR3 is TGTGCCAGCAGTTATGGGGGAGGCGGAAACACCATATATTTT.

Here the CDR3 DNA reads TGTGCCAGCAGCCTAGGCGGGACACCATCCTACGAGCAGTACTTC. Its protein is CASSLGGTPSYEQYF. The V call is TRBV5-6, the J call TRBJ2-7; either TRBD1 or TRBD2 may fit D (6 bases each). Germline values: CDR1 SGHDT, CDR2 YYEEEE. Deletions cut 4 bases from V and 1 base from J, with 15 bases between. This CDR3 region has 15 residues.

The chain has TRBV9 and TRBJ2-2; no clear D. This CDR3 comprises 13 residues. Deletions cut 3 bases from V and 0 bases from J, with 3 bases between. In germline, CDR1 is SGDLS, CDR2 YYNGEE. The CDR3 coding sequence is TGTGCCAGCAGCGCCTCGAACACCGGGGAGCTGTTTTTT. Translation: CASSASNTGELFF.

This rearrangement joins TRBV3-1 to TRBJ2-5; 9 bases map to TRBD2. CDR3 length: 16 amino acids. V was clipped by 0 bases and J by 4 bases; unmatched bases: 6. The germline V gene encodes CDR1 LGHDT and CDR2 YNNKEL (reference sequence). The CDR3: CASSQDGGGAGETQYF. The DNA of the CDR3 is TGTGCCAGCAGCCAAGATGGCGGGGGGGCCGGAGAGACCCAGTACTTC.

The V gene is TRBV29-1, the J gene TRBJ2-7, with D perhaps matching TRBD1 or TRBD2 (5 bases each). The CDR3 contains 13 residues. Germline V gene sequence: CDR1 SQVTM, CDR2 ANQGSEA. V was cut by 2 bases and J by 2 bases, with 10 bases left in between. CDR3 loop: CSVELGRAYEQYF. The CDR3 bases are TGCAGCGTTGAACTGGGACGCGCCTACGAGCAGTACTTC.

The chain links TRBV10-3 to TRBJ2-2; 7 nucleotides align to TRBD2. Looked up from germline, CDR1 is ENHRY and CDR2 is SYGVKD. Unmatched junction bases numbered 2, after V lost 7 bases and J lost 3 bases. The CDR3 sequence is 13 residues long. The CDR3 DNA follows: TGTGCCATCAAGGGAGGGCACACCGGGGAGCTGTTTTTT. Amino acid sequence: CAIKGGHTGELFF.

This clonotype was picked up a small number of times. This chain connects TRBV6-1 to TRBJ2-1, with TRBD2 identical over 10 bases. CDR3 length equals 16 residues. Trimming took 5 bases from V and 8 from J; bases not matched to a gene: 12. CDR1 MNHNS and CDR2 SASEGT come from the germline V gene. This CDR3 reads CASSKLAGDGGDEQFF. The CDR3 DNA follows: TGTGCCAGCAGTAAGCTAGCGGGGGACGGGGGAGATGAGCAGTTCTTC.

This sequence joins TRBV6-5 and TRBJ2-3; 9 positions match TRBD1. Losses at the gene ends were 1 base for V and 1 base for J; bases not matched to a gene: 3. Germline V CDR1 and CDR2: MNHEY, SVGAGI. The CDR3 totals 16 residues. In DNA form, the CDR3 reads TGTGCCAGCAGTTACTTAGGGGACAGGGGCACAGATACGCAGTATTTT. This translates into CASSYLGDRGTDTQYF.

The chain links TRBV27 to TRBJ2-1; 9 bases match TRBD1. The length of the CDR3 is 14 residues. V shed 0 bases and J 6 bases; nucleotides not matched to a gene: 0. Germline CDR1 MNHEY, CDR2 SMNVEV (reference sequence). The CDR3 bases are TGTGCCAGCAGTTTATCGGGACAGGGCAATGAGCAGTTCTTC. This encodes CASSLSGQGNEQFF.

This clonotype showed up just once. This rearrangement joins TRBV30 to TRBJ1-2, with TRBD1 identical over 7 bases. The V gene's germline CDR1 is GTSNPN and CDR2 SVGIG (reference sequence). The J segment lost 8 bases and the V segment lost 2 bases, leaving 8 bases of the junction unmatched. This CDR3 comprises 13 residues. CDR3 loop: CAWSPQGNTGYTF. The CDR3 nucleotides are TGTGCCTGGAGTCCACAGGGGAATACAGGCTACACCTTC.

This chain links TRBV9 with TRBJ1-2, with D perhaps matching TRBD1 (6 bases). Trimming removed 0 bases at V and 3 bases at J, with 6 bases between. This CDR3 spans 13 amino acids. Germline V gene sequence: CDR1 SGDLS, CDR2 YYNGEE. For the CDR3, the DNA is TGTGCCAGCAGCGTAGCAGGGGACTATGGCTACACCTTC. Amino acids: CASSVAGDYGYTF.

This sequence joins TRBV19 and TRBJ2-5; D is possibly TRBD1 (5 bases). Germline lookup yields CDR1 LNHDA and CDR2 SQIVND (reference sequence). Deletions cut 0 bases from V and 1 base from J, with 9 bases between. The CDR3 has 15 amino acids. CDR3 region: CASSIDQGLQETQYF. CDR3 bases: TGTGCCAGTAGTATAGATCAGGGCCTCCAAGAGACCCAGTACTTC.

The chain recombines TRBV9 with TRBJ2-1; unclear D gene. Trimming left V 0 bases short and J 0 bases short, with 7 bases between. CDR3 length: 15 residues. The germline V gene encodes CDR1 SGDLS and CDR2 YYNGEE. The CDR3 nucleotides read TGTGCCAGCAGCGTAGATGCTAGCTCCTACAATGAGCAGTTCTTC. Protein: CASSVDASSYNEQFF. Combining the CDR3 with reference TRBV9 and TRBJ2-1 gives the whole variable domain DSGVTQTPKHLITATGQRVTLRCSPRSGDLSVYWYQQSLDQGLQFLIQYYNGEERAKGNILERFSAQQFPDLHSELNLSSLELGDSALYFCASSVDASSYNEQFFGPGTRLTVL.

This rearrangement joins TRBV30 to TRBJ2-5; 11 positions agree with TRBD2. The trim removed 2 bases at V and 2 bases at J, leaving 19 bases unmatched. Germline V gene sequence: CDR1 GTSNPN, CDR2 SVGIG (reference sequence). CDR3 length equals 20 residues. CDR3 protein: CAWSPDRAVAGGLGQETQYF. Written as DNA, the CDR3 is TGTGCCTGGAGTCCTGACAGGGCGGTAGCGGGAGGGCTGGGGCAAGAGACCCAGTACTTC.

This sequence joins TRBV28 and TRBJ2-1, with 7 bases identical to TRBD2. Germline V lookup: CDR1 MDHEN, CDR2 SYDVKM. The CDR3 is 15 amino acids. V shed 10 bases and J 4 bases; nucleotides not matched to a gene: 13. The CDR3 DNA follows: TGTGCCACCTCAAAGCGGGGTTTGGGATACAATGAGCAGTTCTTC. Protein sequence: CATSKRGLGYNEQFF.

The chain recombines TRBV10-3 with TRBJ2-7; 10 positions agree with TRBD1. The CDR3 has 14 amino acids. Germline CDR1 reads ENHRY; CDR2 reads SYGVKD. V gave up 4 bases and J gave up 3 bases; unmatched junction bases: 3. The CDR3 bases are TGTGCCATCAGTGGACAGGGGGCGGACTACGAGCAGTACTTC. It encodes CAISGQGADYEQYF.

V and J are TRBV6-2 or TRBV6-3 and TRBJ2-3; 10 nucleotides align to TRBD2. This CDR3 region has 17 residues. CDR1 and CDR2 from the germline V gene are MNHEY and SVGEGT. V gave up 5 bases and J gave up 8 bases; unmatched junction bases: 16. CDR3 protein: CASSPPGLAATSGTQYF. The CDR3 DNA is TGTGCCAGCAGTCCGCCCGGACTAGCGGCAACCTCGGGTACGCAGTATTTT.

The chain combines TRBV4-3 with TRBJ2-1; tentative D call: TRBD1 (6 bases). Deletions cut 2 bases from V and 10 bases from J, with 21 bases between. Germline assignment: CDR1 LGHNA and CDR2 YSLEER. CDR3 length: 16 residues. The chain's CDR3 is CASSQNQGTSPVEQFF. CDR3 DNA: TGCGCCAGCAGCCAAAACCAGGGGACCTCTCCTGTAGAGCAGTTCTTC.

The gene calls are TRBV20-1 and TRBJ2-3, with a tentative D call TRBD2 (6 bases). The V gene lost 0 bases and the J gene lost 2 bases, with 24 bases spanning the gap. The CDR3 totals 19 residues. From germline, CDR1 is DFQATT and CDR2 SNEGSKA (reference sequence). CDR3 bases: TGCAGTGCTAGAGATACAGATCGGGAGCACCTCCCTATCACAGATACGCAGTATTTT. It encodes CSARDTDREHLPITDTQYF.

The chain links TRBV9 to TRBJ1-2; TRBD1 agrees at 9 bases. The CDR3 spans 14 residues. Looked up from germline, CDR1 is SGDLS and CDR2 is YYNGEE. Unmatched junction bases numbered 7, after V lost 4 bases and J lost 6 bases. CDR3 region: CASSPGTGRNGYTF. In DNA, the CDR3 is TGTGCCAGCAGCCCGGGGACAGGGAGGAATGGCTACACCTTC.

This chain connects TRBV6-5 to TRBJ2-3; 9 bases map to TRBD1. V was pared by 0 bases and J by 3 bases, with 4 bases of the junction left unmatched. The V gene's germline CDR1 is MNHEY and CDR2 SVGAGI. CDR3 length: 16 residues. This chain's CDR3 is CASSYSRTGATDTQYF. The CDR3 nucleotides read TGTGCCAGCAGTTACTCCCGGACAGGGGCGACAGATACGCAGTATTTT.

The chain combines TRBV5-4 with TRBJ2-7; no definite D call. This CDR3 comprises 14 residues. The V end was cut by 1 base, the J end by 5 bases, with 13 bases between. Germline loops: CDR1 SGHNT, CDR2 YYREEE (reference sequence). The CDR3 DNA is TGTGCCAGCAGCTTGAGACTCTCCATCCACGAGCAGTACTTC. Amino acid sequence: CASSLRLSIHEQYF.

CDR3: CASSYKDGGYNEQFF. CDR3 nucleotide sequence: TGTGCCAGCAGTTATAAGGATGGCGGGTACAATGAGCAGTTCTTC. This sequence joins TRBV6-2 or TRBV6-3 and TRBJ2-1; D may be TRBD2 (5 bases). CDR1 and CDR2 (germline): MNHEY, SVGEGT. Trimming removed 3 bases from V and 4 bases from J, with 13 bases in between. The length of the CDR3 is 15 residues.

J is TRBJ2-3 and V is TRBV7-6; 8 bases fit TRBD1. V lost 5 bases, J lost 1 base, and 8 bases stayed unmatched. The CDR3 extends over 16 amino acids. The germline gives CDR1 SGHVS, CDR2 FNYEAQ. This CDR3 reads CASSITGGAGTDTQYF. CDR3 sequence (DNA): TGTGCCAGCAGCATCACAGGGGGAGCCGGCACAGATACGCAGTATTTT.